One and the same sample provided the 28 T cell receptor beta chains below, sequenced in a study of T cells in Graves' hyperthyroidism and ophthalmopathy. Template material for amplifying TCR beta CDR3 regions consisted of RNA transcripts. Using the HTBI primer set, a first-round RT-PCR was run on the TCR CDR3. TCRdb re-derived calls from the multiplex PCR reads in MiXCR, one entry per CDR3 protein. The sample has hundreds of thousands of distinct CDR3 sequences; about two fifths are singletons. Sequencing input: blood. Every receptor here comes from a man aged 18-30 years with Graves' hyperthyroidism.

This clonotype came up once. The chain has TRBV10-3 and TRBJ2-3, with 11 nucleotides matching TRBD2. This CDR3 comprises 14 residues. The V segment lost 11 bases and the J segment 2 bases; nucleotides outside the gene matches: 6. Germline V gene lookup returns CDR1 ENHRY and CDR2 SYGVKD. The CDR3 loop is CAVWTSGHTDTQYF. CDR3 nucleotides: TGTGCCGTCTGGACTAGCGGGCACACAGATACGCAGTATTTT.

This clonotype was detected ten times or more. This chain's CDR3 is CASSDGNGGNQPQHF. The CDR3 DNA reads TGCGCCAGCAGTGACGGGAACGGAGGCAATCAGCCCCAGCATTTT. The V and J genes are TRBV10-2 and TRBJ1-5, with no clear D. V dropped 3 bases and J dropped 2 bases, with 11 bases sitting between them. The CDR3 is made up of 15 amino acids. Germline values: CDR1 WSHSY, CDR2 SAAADI.

This chain joins TRBV5-1 and TRBJ2-7; 8 nucleotides line up with TRBD1. V was pared by 1 base and J by 7 bases, with 10 bases of the junction left unmatched. This CDR3 has 15 residues. From germline, CDR1 is SGHRS and CDR2 YFSETQ. In nucleotides, the CDR3 is TGCGCCAGCAGCTTGCACAGGGGGGACACCGGGGAGCAGTACTTC. The encoded protein is CASSLHRGDTGEQYF.

Ten or more counts support this clonotype. The chain recombines TRBV24-1 with TRBJ2-7, with unresolved D. The CDR3 is 12 residues long. Trimming removed 4 bases at V and 4 bases at J, with 7 bases between. From germline, CDR1 is KGHDR and CDR2 SFDVKD. Written as DNA, the CDR3 is TGTGCCACCAGTGAAGGGCCTTACGAGCAGTACTTC. Encoded protein: CATSEGPYEQYF.

This clonotype was observed at least ten times. The chain carries TRBV29-1 and TRBJ1-4, with a weak D call TRBD1 (5 bases). Germline V CDR1 and CDR2: SQVTM, ANQGSEA. The CDR3 is made up of 12 amino acids. The CDR3 nucleotides are TGCGGCTCCAGACAGAGTAATGAAAAACTGTTTTTT. It is translated as CGSRQSNEKLFF.

In its sample, this clonotype was seen many times. The rearrangement links TRBV20-1 to TRBJ2-6, with D perhaps matching TRBD2 (6 bases). CDR3 length: 14 residues. The germline V gene has CDR1 DFQATT and CDR2 SNEGSKA (reference sequence). The V end was cut by 3 bases, the J end by 2 bases, with 8 bases between. The CDR3 sequence is CSASGSAGANVLTF. In DNA, the CDR3 is TGCAGTGCTAGCGGGAGTGCTGGGGCCAACGTCCTGACTTTC.

This clonotype was recorded many times. This rearrangement joins TRBV7-2 to TRBJ1-1, with no clear D. Per germline, CDR1 SGHTA and CDR2 FQGNSA. This CDR3 spans 13 amino acids. Trimming took off 1 base at V and 5 bases at J, with 8 bases between the two ends. The CDR3 nucleotides read TGTGCCAGCAGCTTAGTGGGGATGACTGAAGCTTTCTTT. Amino acids: CASSLVGMTEAFF.

This clonotype has a count of ten or more. The V gene is TRBV7-2, the J gene TRBJ1-5; D possibly corresponds to TRBD1 (6 bases). This CDR3 has 15 residues. The ends were cut back, 0 bases at V and 6 bases at J, with 12 bases in the middle. CDR1 SGHTA and CDR2 FQGNSA come from the germline V gene. DNA for the CDR3: TGTGCCAGCAGCTTAGCGCCGGGGGCCGGTCAGCCCCAGCATTTT. Translating it yields CASSLAPGAGQPQHF.

Many counts were recorded for this clonotype. This chain links TRBV29-1 with TRBJ1-2; D remains ambiguous. This CDR3 has 10 amino acids. Germline CDR1 is SQVTM and CDR2 is ANQGSEA. V gave up 4 bases and J gave up 8 bases, with 8 bases separating them. The CDR3 protein is CSVAERGYTF. In DNA, the CDR3 is TGCAGCGTTGCGGAGAGGGGCTACACCTTC.

This clonotype was seen a handful of times. The chain has TRBV5-6 and TRBJ2-2; D ambiguous. V was trimmed by 0 bases and J by 7 bases, leaving 7 bases between them. The CDR3 covers 13 residues. Per germline, CDR1 SGHDT and CDR2 YYEEEE. CDR3 nucleotide sequence: TGTGCCAGCAGCTTGGCTCTACTCGGGGAGCTGTTTTTT. Its protein product is CASSLALLGELFF.

The chain links TRBV12-3 or TRBV12-4 to TRBJ2-5; D uncertain. The V gene lost 1 base and the J gene lost 5 bases, with 8 bases spanning the gap. The CDR3 runs to 13 residues. CDR3: CASSLVGIETQYF. CDR3 in DNA: TGTGCCAGCAGTTTAGTAGGGATTGAGACCCAGTACTTC.

V gene TRBV9 combines with J gene TRBJ2-7; D is perhaps TRBD1 or TRBD2 (5 bases each). The CDR3 loop spans 15 amino acids. From germline, CDR1 is SGDLS and CDR2 YYNGEE. V was cut by 4 bases and J by 4 bases, with 18 bases left in between. CDR3 protein: CASSQGSGVWYEQYF. DNA for the CDR3: TGTGCCAGCAGCCAGGGTTCCGGGGTTTGGTACGAGCAGTACTTC.

The chain employs TRBV7-2 and TRBJ1-1; 7 bases are a match to TRBD1. Unmatched junction bases numbered 12, after V lost 2 bases and J lost 0 bases. CDR3 length: 18 residues. The germline CDR1 and CDR2 sequences are SGHTA and FQGNSA. This CDR3 reads CASSLIPGQLLLNTEAFF. The CDR3 DNA sequence: TGTGCCAGCAGCTTAATACCGGGACAGCTCCTCCTGAACACTGAAGCTTTCTTT.

This clonotype was seen many times. The rearrangement links TRBV10-3 to TRBJ1-1; the D gene is possibly TRBD1 (5 bases). Per germline, CDR1 ENHRY and CDR2 SYGVKD. This CDR3 has 14 residues. Trimming removed 2 bases at V and 1 base at J, with 8 bases between. DNA of the CDR3: TGTGCCATCAGTGAGGGGGCGGCGAACACTGAAGCTTTCTTT. It codes for CAISEGAANTEAFF.

This clonotype has only a few counts. V usage is TRBV12-3 or TRBV12-4 and J usage is TRBJ2-2, with D unresolved. The germline V and J ends were trimmed by 6 bases and 6 bases, with 11 bases remaining between them. CDR3 size: 13 residues. In DNA, the CDR3 is TGTGCCAGCAGGGTTCGGTCCGCCGGGGAGCTGTTTTTT. Its translation is CASRVRSAGELFF.

The J gene is TRBJ2-7, the V gene TRBV7-9; no firm D call. The V and J ends lost 5 bases and 3 bases respectively, with 14 bases between them. The CDR3 totals 14 residues. Per germline, CDR1 SEHNR and CDR2 FQNEAQ (reference sequence). The CDR3 DNA is TGTGCCAGCAGCCAAGCCCCTGGAGTCTACGAGCAGTACTTC. Its translation: CASSQAPGVYEQYF.

This clonotype appeared many times. The chain couples TRBV29-1 to TRBJ2-7; D is perhaps TRBD2 (6 bases). Trimming pared 6 bases from V and 5 bases from J, leaving 17 bases between. The length of the CDR3 is 13 residues. Germline values: CDR1 SQVTM, CDR2 ANQGSEA. The CDR3 region has the DNA TGCAGCGTGTCGGGACTCACTGACCACGAGCAGTACTTC. Protein sequence: CSVSGLTDHEQYF.

There are many counts of this clonotype. This chain links TRBV15 with TRBJ1-4; 9 nucleotides align to TRBD1. CDR1 is LNHNV, CDR2 YYDKDF, per germline (reference sequence). V lost 1 base and J lost 8; bases outside the gene matches: 5. This CDR3 has 15 amino acids. DNA for the CDR3: TGTGCCACCAGCAGAGCACAGGGGGCTTGGGAAAAACTGTTTTTT. This gives the protein CATSRAQGAWEKLFF.

This clonotype was seen a handful of times. This chain joins TRBV19 and TRBJ1-6; D call uncertain. The germline V and J ends were trimmed by 0 bases and 7 bases, with 7 bases remaining between them. Germline V gene sequence: CDR1 LNHDA, CDR2 SQIVND (reference sequence). This CDR3 has 14 amino acids. The CDR3 coding sequence is TGTGCCAGTAGTATAGATGGCGGAAATTCACCCCTCCACTTT. This codes for CASSIDGGNSPLHF.

The chain couples TRBV19 to TRBJ1-1; possibly TRBD1 for D (6 bases). The CDR3 has 13 amino acids. Trimming took 3 bases from V and 7 from J, leaving 12 bases between them. The germline V gene has CDR1 LNHDA and CDR2 SQIVND (reference sequence). CDR3 in amino acids: CASSMTTGGEAFF. The DNA of the CDR3 is TGTGCCAGTAGTATGACGACAGGAGGTGAAGCTTTCTTT.

Notes on this clonotype: At one boundary the junction diverges from the germline segment, which might be a read error. V usage is TRBV7-3 and J usage is TRBJ1-1, with D unclear. The germline gives CDR1 SGHTA, CDR2 FQGTGA. The CDR3 sequence is 13 residues long. CDR3 coding DNA: TGTGCCTGCAGCTTATTTCCGAACACTGGAGCTTTCTTT. Encoded protein: CACSLFPNTGAFF.

This sequence joins TRBV20-1 and TRBJ1-2, with D uncertain. V shed 0 bases and J shed 4 bases, with 9 bases lying between them. The CDR3 sequence is 13 residues long. CDR1 and CDR2 from the germline V gene are DFQATT and SNEGSKA (reference sequence). The CDR3 region is CSAREGGSYGYTF. The DNA of the CDR3 is TGCAGTGCTAGAGAGGGTGGCTCCTATGGCTACACCTTC.

Of note for this clonotype: The junction differs from germline at one of its ends, possibly a read error. This chain uses TRBV7-9 with TRBJ2-5; TRBD2 agrees at 8 bases. CDR1 is SEHNR and CDR2 is FQNEAQ in the germline V gene (reference sequence). CDR3 length: 11 amino acids. The CDR3 nucleotides read TGTGCCAGCACCCTTAGCGGGGCCCACTACTTC. Translated, it gives CASTLSGAHYF.

This clonotype was seen ten or more times. The CDR3 spells CASSPQVGQPQHF. The CDR3 DNA sequence: TGTGCCAGCAGTCCACAGGTGGGTCAGCCCCAGCATTTT. This sequence joins TRBV7-2 and TRBJ1-5; D possibly corresponds to TRBD1 (5 bases). V lost 6 bases and J 6 bases, leaving 12 bases between the germline ends. This CDR3 has 13 residues. Germline V CDR1 and CDR2: SGHTA, FQGNSA.

This chain uses TRBV7-3 with TRBJ2-5; D not certain. The tail of the sequence fits TRBJ2-7 better, so the J call may be wrong. The CDR3 has 11 amino acids. CDR1 and CDR2 from the germline V gene are SGHTA and FQGTGA. CDR3 protein: CASNRQYEQYF. CDR3 nucleotide sequence: TGTGCCAGCAACCGTCAATACGAGCAGTACTTC.

Concerning this clonotype: A single base separates this from a much larger clone, so it may be a read error. This chain's CDR3 is CASSRDTSNYGYTF. The CDR3 nucleotides are TGTGCCAGCAGCCGGGACACATCTAACTATGGCTACACCTTC. V usage is TRBV7-3 and J usage is TRBJ1-2; D perhaps matches TRBD1 (6 bases). Trimming pared 5 bases from V and 0 bases from J, leaving 10 bases between. The germline V gene encodes CDR1 SGHTA and CDR2 FQGTGA. The length of the CDR3 is 14 residues.

The V gene is TRBV7-9, the J gene TRBJ2-7, with D possibly being TRBD2 (7 bases). V was trimmed by 5 bases and J by 4 bases, leaving 24 bases between them. CDR1 and CDR2 (germline): SEHNR, FQNEAQ (reference sequence). There are 17 residues in the CDR3. The CDR3 is CASSIYGQRGNYYEQYF. The CDR3 DNA sequence: TGTGCCAGCAGCATCTACGGACAGCGGGGCAATTATTACGAGCAGTACTTC.

The genes are TRBV12-3 or TRBV12-4 and TRBJ1-5; D is perhaps TRBD1 (6 bases). Trimming cost V 6 bases and J 6 bases, with 15 bases left between them. The CDR3 covers 14 residues. The CDR3 DNA reads TGTGCCAGCAGGCCTACAGGGATGAGTCAGCCCCAGCATTTT. It yields the protein CASRPTGMSQPQHF.